This T cell receptor (beta chain) was retrieved from a study of cytomegalovirus exposure and HLA in healthy donors. This clone showed up just a few times. Unmatched junction bases numbered 7, after V lost 4 bases and J lost 2 bases. In germline, CDR1 is LNHDA, CDR2 SQIVND (reference sequence). The CDR3 consists of 16 residues. PCR primers comprised 60 Vbeta and 13 Jbeta primers. Sequencing used immunoSEQ multiplex PCR; TCRdb keeps in-frame clones, though not all of them. The table lists approximately 100,000 clones, roughly 70% of them singletons, with roughly 5.9% in the top ten. V usage is TRBV19 and J usage is TRBJ1-2; TRBD1 matches 10 bases. The sequence was collected from a woman in her seventies in good health and CMV-seropositive. Sequenced input: PBMCs. The CDR3 region is CASSSGGTGENYGYTF. CDR3 sequence (DNA): TGTGCCAGTAGTAGCGGAGGGACAGGGGAAAACTATGGCTACACCTTC.